A selection of T cell receptor beta chains follows, all from one sample in a study of cytomegalovirus exposure and HLA in healthy donors. Clones were sequenced by immunoSEQ multiplex PCR, and TCRdb holds only the in-frame ones, with some missing. This table holds around 65,000 clones, around 74% found once. Sequencing was performed on PBMCs. The receptors here all came from a woman in her thirties in good health and CMV-seropositive. The CDR3 runs from the conserved cysteine through the conserved F or W. Fields, in order: V gene, D gene, J gene, clone size, CDR3 DNA, CDR3 protein. The D gene is left open where the match is weak. Part of the rows lack a size; the others show once, few, many or a class for expanded clones.

V: TRBV6-5
D: NA
J: TRBJ1-1
size: NA
DNA: TGTGCCAGCAGTTACTCAGGAAGGGGTGGCAATGGTGAAGCTTTCTTT
CDR3: CASSYSGRGGNGEAFF

V: TRBV11-2
D: TRBD2
J: TRBJ2-3
size: NA
DNA: TGTGCCAGCAGCCCAGCGGGAGGAGATACGCAGTATTTT
CDR3: CASSPAGGDTQYF

V: TRBV19
D: NA
J: TRBJ1-1
size: NA
DNA: TGTGCCAGTAGTAGCAGACAGGACGTGAACACTGAAGCTTTCTTT
CDR3: CASSSRQDVNTEAFF

V: TRBV5-1
D: NA
J: TRBJ2-1
size: NA
DNA: TGCGCCAGCAGCTTGTTGGGCGGGAAGAGCTCCTACAATGAGCAGTTCTTC
CDR3: CASSLLGGKSSYNEQFF

V: TRBV10-3
D: TRBD2
J: TRBJ2-3
size: NA
DNA: TGTGCCATCAGTGAGTCGCCTAGCGGGAGCGTCACAGATACGCAGTATTTT
CDR3: CAISESPSGSVTDTQYF

V: TRBV6-1
D: NA
J: TRBJ1-6
size: once
DNA: TGTGCCAGCAGTGATCCCCTTGGGGCATCTAATTCACCCCTCCACTTT
CDR3: CASSDPLGASNSPLHF

V: TRBV7-2
D: TRBD2
J: TRBJ2-7
size: NA
DNA: TGTGCCAGCAGCTTAGTAGGCGGGAGCACATACGAGCAGTACTTC
CDR3: CASSLVGGSTYEQYF

V: TRBV7-9
D: NA
J: TRBJ1-2
size: NA
DNA: TGTGCCAGCAGCTTAGTAGGAGGGGCTAACGGCTACACCTTC
CDR3: CASSLVGGANGYTF

V: TRBV30
D: TRBD1
J: TRBJ1-4
size: NA
DNA: TGTGCCTGGACCCGACAGGGGATTAATGAAAAACTGTTTTTT
CDR3: CAWTRQGINEKLFF

V: TRBV5-8
D: TRBD1
J: TRBJ1-2
size: NA
DNA: TGTGCCAGCAGCTTGACAGGGGTGACCTATGGCTACACCTTC
CDR3: CASSLTGVTYGYTF

V: TRBV28
D: TRBD2
J: TRBJ2-7
size: NA
DNA: TGTGCCAGCACGGGGGCGGGAGGTTTCTACGAGCAGTACTTC
CDR3: CASTGAGGFYEQYF

V: TRBV29-1
D: TRBD2
J: TRBJ2-3
size: NA
DNA: TGCAGCGTTGTATTACTAGCGGTTAGCACAGATACGCAGTATTTT
CDR3: CSVVLLAVSTDTQYF

V: TRBV11-3
D: NA
J: TRBJ1-5
size: NA
DNA: TGTGCCAGCAGACCAGAGGACAGACCATATAGCAATCAGCCCCAGCATTTT
CDR3: CASRPEDRPYSNQPQHF

V: TRBV27
D: TRBD1
J: TRBJ1-5
size: NA
DNA: TGTGCCAGCAGTTCAGGGGGCTGGGGCAATCAGCCCCAGCATTTT
CDR3: CASSSGGWGNQPQHF

V: TRBV10-3
D: NA
J: TRBJ2-2
size: few
DNA: TGTGCCATCAGCCAACAGGCTTCCGGGGAGCTGTTTTTT
CDR3: CAISQQASGELFF

V: TRBV20-1
D: NA
J: TRBJ1-1
size: NA
DNA: TGCAGTGCTAGCCGTGGGCCTGAAGCTTTCTTT
CDR3: CSASRGPEAFF

V: TRBV6-6
D: NA
J: TRBJ2-3
size: NA
DNA: TGTGCCAGCAGTCCTTACAGAACAGATACGCAGTATTTT
CDR3: CASSPYRTDTQYF

V: TRBV6-1
D: NA
J: TRBJ1-2
size: NA
DNA: TGTGCCAGCACTGCCGGGGGGCCCGACTATGGCTACACCTTC
CDR3: CASTAGGPDYGYTF

V: TRBV28
D: TRBD1
J: TRBJ2-4
size: NA
DNA: TGTGCCAGCAGTTTAGAGACAGGGTGGAACATTCAGTACTTC
CDR3: CASSLETGWNIQYF

V: TRBV7-9
D: NA
J: TRBJ2-7
size: NA
DNA: TGTGCCAGCAGCCCGCTAGCGTTAGGGGAGCAGTACTTC
CDR3: CASSPLALGEQYF

V: TRBV9
D: TRBD2
J: TRBJ2-1
size: NA
DNA: TGTGCCAGCAGCTACCTTAGCGGGGGCTCCTACAATGAGCAGTTCTTC
CDR3: CASSYLSGGSYNEQFF

V: TRBV5-6
D: TRBD1
J: TRBJ2-5
size: NA
DNA: TGTGCCAGCAGCTGGGGGACAGGGGACCAAGAGACCCAGTACTTC
CDR3: CASSWGTGDQETQYF

V: TRBV28
D: NA
J: TRBJ1-1
size: NA
DNA: TGTGCCAGCAGTTTATGGGACAGATCCTCCCTGTGGAACACTGAAGCTTTCTTT
CDR3: CASSLWDRSSLWNTEAFF

V: TRBV28
D: NA
J: TRBJ2-7
size: NA
DNA: TGTGCCAGCAGTTTGGGGGGACGCTACGAGCAGTACTTC
CDR3: CASSLGGRYEQYF

V: TRBV28
D: NA
J: TRBJ1-2
size: NA
DNA: TGTGCCGTAGCTGGTTATGGCTACACCTTC
CDR3: CAVAGYGYTF

V: TRBV18
D: NA
J: TRBJ1-5
size: NA
DNA: TGTGCCAGCTCACAAGAGAACGGTCAGCCCCAGCATTTT
CDR3: CASSQENGQPQHF

V: TRBV9
D: TRBD2
J: TRBJ2-3
size: NA
DNA: TGTGCCAGCAGCGCAAGCGGGAGGGGCGCAGATACGCAGTATTTT
CDR3: CASSASGRGADTQYF

V: TRBV11-2
D: NA
J: TRBJ2-6
size: NA
DNA: TGTGCCAGCAGGCCTGGCCCAGGGGCCCGATCTGGGGCCAACGTCCTGACTTTC
CDR3: CASRPGPGARSGANVLTF

V: TRBV30
D: NA
J: TRBJ2-1
size: NA
DNA: TGTGCCTGGACCCGGAGGGCCCAAGGCAATGAGCAGTTCTTC
CDR3: CAWTRRAQGNEQFF

V: TRBV5-4
D: TRBD2
J: TRBJ2-1
size: NA
DNA: TGTGCCAGCAGCTTGGGGGTAGCGGGAGGAGTGGATGAGCAGTTCTTC
CDR3: CASSLGVAGGVDEQFF

V: TRBV5-4
D: TRBD1
J: TRBJ2-7
size: NA
DNA: TGTGCCAGCGGGGGACAGGGGGCGGACGGGAAGTCCTACGAGCAGTACTTC
CDR3: CASGGQGADGKSYEQYF

V: TRBV28
D: TRBD2
J: TRBJ2-5
size: NA
DNA: TGTGCCAGCCGGGGGGGTTCGGAGACCCAGTACTTC
CDR3: CASRGGSETQYF

V: TRBV30
D: TRBD1
J: TRBJ2-2
size: NA
DNA: TGTGCCTGGACCAGACAGGGGACGAACACCGGGGAGCTGTTTTTT
CDR3: CAWTRQGTNTGELFF

V: TRBV19
D: TRBD1
J: TRBJ1-1
size: NA
DNA: TGTGCCAGTAGTCTAGGGGGCGCCGGCACTGAAGCTTTCTTT
CDR3: CASSLGGAGTEAFF

V: TRBV5-6
D: TRBD2
J: TRBJ2-1
size: NA
DNA: TGTGCCAGCAGCTCCTGGACTAGTATCAATGAGCAGTTCTTC
CDR3: CASSSWTSINEQFF

V: TRBV9
D: NA
J: TRBJ2-3
size: NA
DNA: TGTGCCAGCAGCGTTCGGGACTCCACAGATACGCAGTATTTT
CDR3: CASSVRDSTDTQYF

V: TRBV6-5
D: NA
J: TRBJ1-1
size: NA
DNA: TGTGCCAGCAGACTACAGGGATACACTGAAGCTTTCTTT
CDR3: CASRLQGYTEAFF

V: TRBV4-3
D: TRBD1
J: TRBJ2-2
size: NA
DNA: TGCGCCAGCAGCCTGGGACAGGGGGCCGGGGAGCTGTTTTTT
CDR3: CASSLGQGAGELFF

V: TRBV27
D: TRBD1
J: TRBJ1-2
size: few
DNA: TGTGCCAGCAGCTCAGCCCGACAGGGGGCTTACGGCTACACCTTC
CDR3: CASSSARQGAYGYTF

V: TRBV6-5
D: TRBD1
J: TRBJ1-4
size: NA
DNA: TGTGCCAGCAGTTACTCGCTTCGGACAGGTGGCGAAAAACTGTTTTTT
CDR3: CASSYSLRTGGEKLFF

V: TRBV7-3
D: TRBD1
J: TRBJ2-7
size: NA
DNA: TGTGCCAGCAGCCCCTCGAGGGACAGAGTCTACGAGCAGTACTTC
CDR3: CASSPSRDRVYEQYF

V: TRBV28
D: NA
J: TRBJ1-1
size: NA
DNA: TGTGCCAGCAGGTCGGGGGGGCGTAGGACTGAAGCTTTCTTT
CDR3: CASRSGGRRTEAFF

V: TRBV6-1
D: TRBD2
J: TRBJ2-2
size: NA
DNA: TGTGCCAGCAGAAGCGGGAGGGCCGTCACCGGGGAGCTGTTTTTT
CDR3: CASRSGRAVTGELFF

V: TRBV2
D: NA
J: TRBJ2-2
size: few
DNA: TGTGCCAACCGTGGGGGGTTCACCGGGGAGCTGTTTTTT
CDR3: CANRGGFTGELFF

V: TRBV2
D: TRBD1
J: TRBJ1-1
size: NA
DNA: TGTGCCAGCAGTGAAAGGACAGGGAACACTGAAGCTTTCTTT
CDR3: CASSERTGNTEAFF

V: TRBV29-1
D: NA
J: TRBJ2-1
size: NA
DNA: TGCAGCCCAAGGTCAGGTCCCAATGAGCAGTTCTTC
CDR3: CSPRSGPNEQFF

V: TRBV29-1
D: TRBD1
J: TRBJ1-5
size: NA
DNA: TGCAGCGTCAAGGGACAGGGGAGCAATCAGCCCCAGCATTTT
CDR3: CSVKGQGSNQPQHF

V: TRBV6-5
D: NA
J: TRBJ1-2
size: NA
DNA: TGTGCCAGCAGATTGGACAGCGTTAACTATGGCTACACCTTC
CDR3: CASRLDSVNYGYTF

V: TRBV7-9
D: NA
J: TRBJ2-2
size: few
DNA: TGTGCCAGCAGCTTGGCAGAGAACACCGGGGAGCTGTTTTTT
CDR3: CASSLAENTGELFF

V: TRBV15
D: TRBD1
J: TRBJ1-2
size: few
DNA: TGTGCCACCAGCCGCGGACAGGGGGCCGGCTACACCTTC
CDR3: CATSRGQGAGYTF

V: TRBV5-4
D: TRBD2
J: TRBJ2-7
size: NA
DNA: TGTGCCAGCAGCTTGATGGCTAGCGGGAACGACGAGCAGTACTTC
CDR3: CASSLMASGNDEQYF

V: TRBV19
D: NA
J: TRBJ2-7
size: NA
DNA: TGTGCCAGGAGAGGGCCACCGAAGGAGCGACCCCACGAGCAGTACTTC
CDR3: CARRGPPKERPHEQYF

V: TRBV27
D: TRBD1
J: TRBJ1-4
size: NA
DNA: TGTGCCAGCGGTCGACAGGGGGCGAATGAAAAACTGTTTTTT
CDR3: CASGRQGANEKLFF

V: TRBV6-4
D: TRBD1
J: TRBJ2-7
size: NA
DNA: TGTGCCAGCAGTGACTGGTTAACCGGACAGGGAACCGAGCAGTACTTC
CDR3: CASSDWLTGQGTEQYF